This T cell receptor beta chain was recovered during a study of T cells in women clearing cervical HPV infection. The CDR3 has 14 amino acids. Germline assignment: CDR1 SNHLY and CDR2 FYNNEI. V was pared by 4 bases and J by 4 bases, with 5 bases of the junction left unmatched. Each participant carried one incident cervical HPV16 infection only. The protocol was immunoSEQ multiplex PCR, while the TCRdb copy is restricted to in-frame clones and leaves out a portion. The sample totals over 45,000 clones; its top ten clones hold 1.5% to 2%. About this clone: The read ends 3 residues early relative to the CDR3; the germline J gene fills the gap.

Sequenced sample: blood buffy coat. This chain links TRBV2 with TRBJ1-2; 8 bases align to TRBD1. The receptor was derived from a woman between 18 and 75 years old with a cervical HPV16 infection that either progressed to CIN3+ or cleared (not recorded which). The CDR3 is CASSATGESYGYTF. The covered CDR3 bases are TGTGCCAGCAGTGCGACAGGGGAGAGCTATGGC.